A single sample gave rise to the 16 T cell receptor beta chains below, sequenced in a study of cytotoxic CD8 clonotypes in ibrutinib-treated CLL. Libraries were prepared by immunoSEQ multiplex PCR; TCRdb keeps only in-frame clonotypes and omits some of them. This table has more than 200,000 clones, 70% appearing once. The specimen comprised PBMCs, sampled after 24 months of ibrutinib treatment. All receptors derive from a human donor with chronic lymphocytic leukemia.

CDR3: CASSEGGYPYEQYF. The CDR3 DNA sequence: TGTGCCAGCAGTGAGGGCGGGTACCCCTACGAGCAGTACTTC. The rearrangement joins TRBV6-1 to TRBJ2-7, with a tentative D call TRBD2 (5 bases). Trimming shortened V by 3 bases and J by 2 bases, and 11 bases separated the two germline ends. Looked up from germline, CDR1 is MNHNS and CDR2 is SASEGT. The CDR3 consists of 14 residues.

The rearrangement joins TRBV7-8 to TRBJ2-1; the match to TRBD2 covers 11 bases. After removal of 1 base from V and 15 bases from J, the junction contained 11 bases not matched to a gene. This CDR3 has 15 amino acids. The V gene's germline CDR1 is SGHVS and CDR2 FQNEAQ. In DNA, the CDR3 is TGTGCCAGCAGCTTAGTATGGGGGGCTAGCGGGAGGACGTTCTTC. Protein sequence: CASSLVWGASGRTFF.

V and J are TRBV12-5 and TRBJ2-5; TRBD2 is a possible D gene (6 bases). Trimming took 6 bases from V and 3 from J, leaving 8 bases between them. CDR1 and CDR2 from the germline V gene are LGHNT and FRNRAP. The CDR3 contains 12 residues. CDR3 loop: CASGSGEETQYF. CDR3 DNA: TGTGCTAGTGGATCGGGGGAAGAGACCCAGTACTTC.

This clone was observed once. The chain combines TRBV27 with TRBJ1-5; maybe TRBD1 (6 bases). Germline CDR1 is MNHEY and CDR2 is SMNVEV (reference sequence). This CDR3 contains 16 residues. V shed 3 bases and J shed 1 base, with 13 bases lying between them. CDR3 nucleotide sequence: TGTGCCAGCAGTTTGGGACAACCCTGGAGCAATCAGCCCCAGCATTTT. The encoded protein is CASSLGQPWSNQPQHF.

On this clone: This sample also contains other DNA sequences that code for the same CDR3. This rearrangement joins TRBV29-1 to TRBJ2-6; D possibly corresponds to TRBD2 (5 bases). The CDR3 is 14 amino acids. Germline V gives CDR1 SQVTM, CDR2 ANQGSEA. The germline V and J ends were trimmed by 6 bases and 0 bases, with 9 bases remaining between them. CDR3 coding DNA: TGCAGCGTCAGCAGCGGCTCTGGGGCCAACGTCCTGACTTTC. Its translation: CSVSSGSGANVLTF. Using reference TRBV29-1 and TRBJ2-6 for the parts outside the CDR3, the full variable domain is SAVISQKPSRDICQRGTSLTIQCQVDSQVTMMFWYRQQPGQSLTLIATANQGSEATYESGFVIDKFPISRPNLTFSTLTVSNMSPEDSSIYLCSVSSGSGANVLTFGAGSRLTVL.

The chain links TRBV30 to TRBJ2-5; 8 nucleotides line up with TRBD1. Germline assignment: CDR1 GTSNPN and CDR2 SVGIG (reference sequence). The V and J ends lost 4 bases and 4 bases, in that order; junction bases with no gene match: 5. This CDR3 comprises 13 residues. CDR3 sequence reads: CAWTLTGGETQYF. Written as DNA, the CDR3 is TGTGCCTGGACCTTAACAGGGGGAGAGACCCAGTACTTC.

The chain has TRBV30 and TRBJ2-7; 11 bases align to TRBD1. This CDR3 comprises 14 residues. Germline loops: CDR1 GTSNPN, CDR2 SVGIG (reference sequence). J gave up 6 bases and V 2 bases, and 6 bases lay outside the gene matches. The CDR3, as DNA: TGTGCCTGGAGTTCCGGGACAGGGGGGATCGAGCAGTACTTC. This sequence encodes CAWSSGTGGIEQYF.

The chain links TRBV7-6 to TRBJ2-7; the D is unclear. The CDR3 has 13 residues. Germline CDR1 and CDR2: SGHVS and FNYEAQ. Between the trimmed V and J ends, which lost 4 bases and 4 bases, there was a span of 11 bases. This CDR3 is CASSSEWSYEQYF. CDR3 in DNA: TGTGCCAGCAGCTCGGAATGGTCGTACGAGCAGTACTTC.

The CDR3 here is CASSLAASRPRDRPYNEQFF. The DNA for the CDR3 is TGTGCCAGCAGCTTAGCGGCAAGTAGGCCAAGGGACAGACCCTACAATGAGCAGTTCTTC. This chain links TRBV7-2 with TRBJ2-1; 7 bases align to TRBD1. The trim removed 0 bases at V and 2 bases at J, leaving 16 bases unmatched. CDR1 is SGHTA, CDR2 FQGNSA, per germline. There are 20 residues in the CDR3.

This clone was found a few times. The CDR3 reads CASHNPQPQHF. The CDR3 region has the DNA TGTGCAAGTCACAATCCGCAGCCCCAGCATTTT. The chain is built from TRBV12-2 and TRBJ1-5; TRBD1 is the table's D call, not checked against the DNA. TRBV12-2 is labeled a pseudogene. The CDR3 covers 11 residues.

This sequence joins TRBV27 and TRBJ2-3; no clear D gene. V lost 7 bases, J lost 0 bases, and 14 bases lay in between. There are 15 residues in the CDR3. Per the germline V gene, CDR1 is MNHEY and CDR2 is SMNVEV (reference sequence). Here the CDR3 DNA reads TGTGCCAGCACCAACTATCAGGATAGCACAGATACGCAGTATTTT. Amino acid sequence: CASTNYQDSTDTQYF.

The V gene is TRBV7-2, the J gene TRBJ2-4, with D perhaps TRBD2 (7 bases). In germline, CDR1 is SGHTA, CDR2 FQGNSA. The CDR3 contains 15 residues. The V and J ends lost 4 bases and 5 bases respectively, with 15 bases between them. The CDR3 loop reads CASSSTGGGQNIQYF. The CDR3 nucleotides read TGTGCCAGCAGCTCTACGGGCGGGGGCCAAAACATTCAGTACTTC.

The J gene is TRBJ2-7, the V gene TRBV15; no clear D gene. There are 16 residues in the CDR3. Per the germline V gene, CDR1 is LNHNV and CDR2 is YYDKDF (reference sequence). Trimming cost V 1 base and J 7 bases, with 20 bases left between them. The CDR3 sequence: CATSRASTRHKSEQYF. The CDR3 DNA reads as TGTGCCACCAGCAGAGCTTCAACACGACATAAGTCGGAGCAGTACTTC.

This CDR3 is CASRNGGYNEQFF. The DNA for the CDR3 is TGTGCCAGCAGGAACGGGGGCTACAATGAGCAGTTCTTC. The gene calls are TRBV2 and TRBJ2-1; possible D gene TRBD2, 6 bases. The CDR3 sequence is 13 residues long. Trimming removed 6 bases from V and 3 bases from J, with 9 bases in between. The germline V gene encodes CDR1 SNHLY and CDR2 FYNNEI.

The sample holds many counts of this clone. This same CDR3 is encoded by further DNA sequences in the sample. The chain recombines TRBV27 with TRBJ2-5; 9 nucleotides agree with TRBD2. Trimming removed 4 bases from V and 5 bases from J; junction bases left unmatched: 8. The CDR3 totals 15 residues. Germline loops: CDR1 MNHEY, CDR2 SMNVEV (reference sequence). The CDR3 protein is CASSWGGRAVETQYF. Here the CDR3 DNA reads TGTGCCAGCAGTTGGGGCGGGAGGGCCGTGGAGACCCAGTACTTC.

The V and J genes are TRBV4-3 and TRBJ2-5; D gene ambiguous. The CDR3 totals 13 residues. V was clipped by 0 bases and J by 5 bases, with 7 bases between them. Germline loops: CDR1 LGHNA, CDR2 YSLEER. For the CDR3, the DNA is TGCGCCAGCAGCCAAGACTCGAGGGAGACCCAGTACTTC. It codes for CASSQDSRETQYF.